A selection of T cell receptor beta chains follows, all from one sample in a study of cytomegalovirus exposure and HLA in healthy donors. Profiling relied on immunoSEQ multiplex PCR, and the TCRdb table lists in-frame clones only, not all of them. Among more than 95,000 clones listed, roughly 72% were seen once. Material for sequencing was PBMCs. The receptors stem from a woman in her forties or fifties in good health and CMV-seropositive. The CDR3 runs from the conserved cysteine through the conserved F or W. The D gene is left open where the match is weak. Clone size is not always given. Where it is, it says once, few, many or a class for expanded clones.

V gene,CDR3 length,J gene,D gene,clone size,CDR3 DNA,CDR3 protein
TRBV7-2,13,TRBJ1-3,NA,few,TGTGCCAGCAGGGCGGGCTCTGGAAACACCATATATTTT,CASRAGSGNTIYF
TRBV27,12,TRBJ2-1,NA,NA,TGTGCCAGCAGTTTACGAGGTGGTGAGCAGTTCTTC,CASSLRGGEQFF
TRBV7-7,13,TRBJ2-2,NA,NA,TGTGCCAGCAGCTTATCGGGGACCGGGGAGCTGTTTTTT,CASSLSGTGELFF
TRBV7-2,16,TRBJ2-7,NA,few,TGTGCCAGCAGCTTACTGCTAATACCGGGAGCCTACGAGCAGTACTTC,CASSLLLIPGAYEQYF
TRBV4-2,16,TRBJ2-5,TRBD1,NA,TGTGCCAGCAGCCAAGGGGACAGACAGCCCGGGGAGACCCAGTACTTC,CASSQGDRQPGETQYF
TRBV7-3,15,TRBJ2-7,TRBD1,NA,TGTGCCAGCAGCTTGGACTCAGGGGGTTCCTACGAGCAGTACTTC,CASSLDSGGSYEQYF
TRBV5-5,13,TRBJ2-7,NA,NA,TGTGCCAGCAGCGATCCACAGGGCCACGAGCAGTACTTC,CASSDPQGHEQYF
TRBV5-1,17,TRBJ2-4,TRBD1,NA,TGCGCCAGCAGCCGGGGGTCCGGGACAGGAGCCAAAAACATTCAGTACTTC,CASSRGSGTGAKNIQYF
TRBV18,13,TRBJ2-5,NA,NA,TGTGCCAGCTCACTAGATTCTCGGGAGACCCAGTACTTC,CASSLDSRETQYF
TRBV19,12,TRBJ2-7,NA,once,TGTGCCAGTAGAGGCGGCTCCTACGAGCAGTACTTC,CASRGGSYEQYF
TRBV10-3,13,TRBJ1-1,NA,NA,TGTGCCATCAGTCCAGATTATAACACTGAAGCTTTCTTT,CAISPDYNTEAFF